This entry describes one TCR beta chain. No cognate antigen has been identified for it. The sample holds no much larger clone one base away, and base qualities are not on file. The collaborating institutions used their own protocols to collect whole blood in K2EDTA tubes. For TCRbeta analysis, collaborator samples were shipped as frozen whole blood, as isolated PBMCs, or as DNA extracted from either sample type. From its cysteine to its phenylalanine, the CDR3 spans 13 amino acids. The DNA shown is the 39-base CDR3, in frame from base 1. V sheds 2 bases and J sheds 5 bases, leaving 13 bases between their ends. Sequences SQVTM (CDR1) and ANQGSEA (CDR2) are obtained from the germline V gene. This entry is derived from a study of blood T cell repertoires in COVID-19 (dated by TCRdb to about 2020). About the study as a whole: Samples covering the acute and convalescent phases of COVID-19 were provided by collaborators in the United States, Italy and Spain. The material from the prospective study consisted of cDNA or gDNA derived from T cells, B-cell-depleted T cells, or PBMCs. Deeply sampled blood TCRbeta repertoires from subjects exposed to, actively infected with, or recovered from COVID-19 were included in the dataset. The repertoires were made available in a free public database intended to serve as a resource for research on the immune response to SARS-CoV-2. The samples were drawn from two sources: the first 160 participants of the ongoing ImmuneRACE study, and 1,000 to 1,500 subjects contributed by 6 global collaborators. Nearly every sample came with metadata listing a de-identified subject ID, COVID-19 status, age in years and sex. Where available, HLA class I and class II types were obtained from metadata supplied by the sample provider rather than from assay-based typing.

General study outcomes and caveats: The amount of clinical and demographic metadata varied by source and participant and was provided uncurated.

The immunoSEQ Assay, a bias-controlled multiplex PCR, was used to amplify TCRbeta CDR3 regions from genomic DNA. The original pipeline was this. The number of nucleated cells in each sample was estimated by amplification of reference gene primers within the assay. To quantify the absolute abundance of each unique TCRbeta CDR3 rearrangement, sequence reads were collapsed and filtered. For each sample, productive Simpson clonality was calculated as the square root of Simpson's diversity index over productive rearrangements. TCRdb provides this immuneACCESS table in a form limited to in-frame rearrangements. Some clones are lacking; in checked studies, under half of them reflect an unresolved V gene, and why the rest are absent is not known. V and J calls plus clone size are reproduced from that table; the DNA served to infer D and trimming. In all, the sample holds approximately 220,000 clones, and about 80% of those were seen once. 2% to 2.5% of the sample comes from the top ten.

The chain is assembled from TRBV29-1 and TRBJ2-7, with TRBD2 perhaps the D gene, on 6 matching bases. Sequencing was done on a sample of peripheral blood. The TCR originated in a woman between 55 and 75 years old with acute or convalescent COVID-19. The sequence in DNA is TGCAGCGTTGAAAGTCGGGGGTCCGACGAGCAGTACTTC. This is translated as CSVESRGSDEQYF.